This T cell receptor beta chain came from a study of T cells in Graves' hyperthyroidism and ophthalmopathy. Study-wide results and caveats: With a median lead of around 6.7 months before onset, the model predicted ophthalmopathy. Clonotypes that were expanded in thyroid above 0.001 mostly appeared in blood too. A 13 V-J model separated ophthalmopathy from stable hyperthyroidism.

This clonotype has only a few counts. Its target is not known. The source material, RNA transcripts, was used to amplify TCR beta CDR3 regions. When the TCR CDR3 underwent first-round RT-PCR, the HTBI primer set was used. TCRdb ran MiXCR on the multiplex PCR reads and lists one entry per CDR3 protein. The sample lists 250,000 to 300,000 distinct CDR3 sequences, more than 15% occurring once. CDR3 size: 13 residues. Trimming cost V 6 bases and J 5 bases; bases outside gene matches: 4. CDR1 and CDR2 from the germline V gene are MNHNS and SASEGT. The PBMCs were taken from over 9.5 ml of fresh peripheral blood.

Sequenced material: blood. The chain has TRBV6-1 and TRBJ2-5; 9 nucleotides match TRBD1. This TCR derives from an older woman with Graves' ophthalmopathy. CDR3 sequence: CASRQGAGETQYF. The CDR3 DNA sequence: TGTGCCAGCAGACAGGGGGCTGGGGAGACCCAGTACTTC.